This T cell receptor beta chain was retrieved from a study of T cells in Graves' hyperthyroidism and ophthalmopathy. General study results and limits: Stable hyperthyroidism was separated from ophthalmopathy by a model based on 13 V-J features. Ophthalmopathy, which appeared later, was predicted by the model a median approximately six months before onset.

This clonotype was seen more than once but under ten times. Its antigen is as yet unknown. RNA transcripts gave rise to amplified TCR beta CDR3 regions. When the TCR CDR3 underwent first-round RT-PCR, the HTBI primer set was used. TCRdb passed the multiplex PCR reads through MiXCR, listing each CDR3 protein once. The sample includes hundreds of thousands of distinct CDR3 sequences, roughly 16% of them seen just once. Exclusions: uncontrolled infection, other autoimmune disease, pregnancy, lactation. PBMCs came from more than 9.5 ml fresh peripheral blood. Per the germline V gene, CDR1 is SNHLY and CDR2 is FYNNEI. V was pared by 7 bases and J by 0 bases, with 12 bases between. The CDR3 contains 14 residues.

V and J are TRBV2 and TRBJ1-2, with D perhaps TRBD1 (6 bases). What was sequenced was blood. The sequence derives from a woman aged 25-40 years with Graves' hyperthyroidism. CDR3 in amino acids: CASNRGGANYGYTF. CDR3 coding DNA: TGTGCCAGCAACCGAGGGGGGGCTAACTATGGCTACACCTTC.